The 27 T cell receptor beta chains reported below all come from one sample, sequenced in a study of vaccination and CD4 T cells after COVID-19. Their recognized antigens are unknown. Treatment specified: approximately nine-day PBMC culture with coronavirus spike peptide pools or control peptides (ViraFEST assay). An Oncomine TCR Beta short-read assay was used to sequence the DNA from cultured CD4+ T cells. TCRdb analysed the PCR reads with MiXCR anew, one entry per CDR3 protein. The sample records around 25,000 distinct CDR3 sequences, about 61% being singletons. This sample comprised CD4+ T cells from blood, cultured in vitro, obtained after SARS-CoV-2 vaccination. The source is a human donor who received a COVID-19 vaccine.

The CDR3 coding sequence is TGTGCCAGCACCTATAATGAAAAACTGTTTTTT. Translated, it gives CASTYNEKLFF. The V and J genes are TRBV12-3 or TRBV12-4 and TRBJ1-4; no definite D call. This CDR3 has 11 residues. V gave up 7 bases and J gave up 4 bases, with 4 bases separating them.

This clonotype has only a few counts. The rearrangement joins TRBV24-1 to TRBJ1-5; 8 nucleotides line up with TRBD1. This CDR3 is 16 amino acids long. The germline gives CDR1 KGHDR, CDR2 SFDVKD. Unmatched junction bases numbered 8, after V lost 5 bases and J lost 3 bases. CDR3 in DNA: TGTGCCACCAGTGGTCCGGGACAGGCTGACAATCAGCCCCAGCATTTT. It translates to CATSGPGQADNQPQHF.

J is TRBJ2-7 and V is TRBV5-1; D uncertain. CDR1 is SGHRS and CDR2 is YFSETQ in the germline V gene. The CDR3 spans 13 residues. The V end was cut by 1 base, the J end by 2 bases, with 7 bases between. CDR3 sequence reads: CASSLMFTYEQYF. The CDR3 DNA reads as TGCGCCAGCAGCTTGATGTTTACCTACGAGCAGTACTTC.

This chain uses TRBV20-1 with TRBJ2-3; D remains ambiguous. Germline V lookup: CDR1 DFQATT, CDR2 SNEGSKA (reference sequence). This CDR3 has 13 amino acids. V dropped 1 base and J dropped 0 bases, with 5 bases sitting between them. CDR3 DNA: TGCAGTGCTAGAGCCCCTAGCACAGATACGCAGTATTTT. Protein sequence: CSARAPSTDTQYF.

CDR3 coding DNA: TGCAGTGCCAAACTAGCGGGCGGGAAAGAGACCCAGTACTTC. This sequence encodes CSAKLAGGKETQYF. The rearrangement links TRBV20-1 to TRBJ2-5; 9 bases are shared with TRBD2. The CDR3 is 14 residues long. Unmatched junction bases numbered 8, after V lost 6 bases and J lost 3 bases. Germline values: CDR1 DFQATT, CDR2 SNEGSKA (reference sequence).

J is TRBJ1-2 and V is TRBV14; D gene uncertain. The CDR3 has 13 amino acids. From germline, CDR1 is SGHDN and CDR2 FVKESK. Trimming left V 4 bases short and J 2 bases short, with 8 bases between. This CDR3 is CASSLSVNYGYTF. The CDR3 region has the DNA TGTGCCAGCAGCCTCAGTGTAAACTATGGCTACACCTTC.

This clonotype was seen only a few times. CDR3 in amino acids: CSAPRSVNELGYTF. The CDR3 bases are TGCAGTGCTCCTAGATCCGTGAATGAACTAGGCTACACCTTC. The chain links TRBV20-1 to TRBJ1-2; D remains ambiguous. This CDR3 region has 14 residues. The V gene's germline CDR1 is DFQATT and CDR2 SNEGSKA (reference sequence). V lost 5 bases, J lost 8 bases, and 21 bases lay in between.

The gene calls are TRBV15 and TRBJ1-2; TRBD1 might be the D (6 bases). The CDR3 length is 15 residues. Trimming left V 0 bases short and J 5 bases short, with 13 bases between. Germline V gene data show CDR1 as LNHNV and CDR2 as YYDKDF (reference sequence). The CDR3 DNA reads TGTGCCACCAGCAGAGAGGCAGGGGAGCTATATGGCTACACCTTC. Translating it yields CATSREAGELYGYTF.

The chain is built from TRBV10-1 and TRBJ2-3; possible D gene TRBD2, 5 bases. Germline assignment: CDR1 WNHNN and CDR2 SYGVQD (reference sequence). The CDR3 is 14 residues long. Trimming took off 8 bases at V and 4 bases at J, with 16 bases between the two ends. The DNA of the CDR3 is TGCGCCAGCGGGGATCCTAGCCGGGCAGATACGCAGTATTTT. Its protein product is CASGDPSRADTQYF.

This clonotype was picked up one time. DNA for the CDR3: TGTGCCAGCAGTGACACAGGGCAGTCTCCCTCCCCTAATGAAAAACTGTTTTTT. Its translation is CASSDTGQSPSPNEKLFF. V and J are TRBV6-4 and TRBJ1-4; TRBD1 is a possible D gene (6 bases). Germline values: CDR1 MRHNA, CDR2 SNTAGT. The CDR3 is 18 residues long. The V end was cut by 2 bases, the J end by 3 bases, with 19 bases between.

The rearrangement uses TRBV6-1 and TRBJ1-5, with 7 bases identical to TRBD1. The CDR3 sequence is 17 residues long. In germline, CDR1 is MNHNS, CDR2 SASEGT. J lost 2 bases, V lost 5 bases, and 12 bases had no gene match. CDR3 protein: CASSPRVGGLGNQPQHF. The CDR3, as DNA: TGTGCCAGCAGTCCTCGGGTAGGGGGCCTTGGCAATCAGCCCCAGCATTTT.

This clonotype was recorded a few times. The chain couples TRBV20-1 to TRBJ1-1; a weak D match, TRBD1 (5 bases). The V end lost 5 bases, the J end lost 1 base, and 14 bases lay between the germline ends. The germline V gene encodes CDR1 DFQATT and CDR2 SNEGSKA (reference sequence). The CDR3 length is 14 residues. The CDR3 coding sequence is TGCAGTGCTCCATCCCGGGACGGGAACACTGAAGCTTTCTTT. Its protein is CSAPSRDGNTEAFF.

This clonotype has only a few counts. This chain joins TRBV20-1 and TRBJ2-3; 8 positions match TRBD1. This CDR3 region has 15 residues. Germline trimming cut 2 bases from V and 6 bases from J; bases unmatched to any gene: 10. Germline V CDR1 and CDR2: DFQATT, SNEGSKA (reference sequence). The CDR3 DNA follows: TGCAGTGCTAGAAGACAGGGGAGTGGGACGGATACGCAGTATTTT. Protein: CSARRQGSGTDTQYF.

The CDR3 nucleotides read TGCAGTGCTCTACTAACGACGGACTACGAGCAGTACTTC. Its translation: CSALLTTDYEQYF. The J gene is TRBJ2-7, the V gene TRBV20-1; D unresolved. This CDR3 has 13 residues. Germline CDR1 DFQATT, CDR2 SNEGSKA (reference sequence). The V gene lost 5 bases and the J gene lost 3 bases, with 14 bases spanning the gap.

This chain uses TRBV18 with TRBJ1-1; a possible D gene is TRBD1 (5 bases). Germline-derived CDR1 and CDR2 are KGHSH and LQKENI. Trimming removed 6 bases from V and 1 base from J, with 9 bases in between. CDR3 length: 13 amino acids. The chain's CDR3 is CASSDRENTEAFF. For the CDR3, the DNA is TGTGCCAGCTCTGACAGAGAGAACACTGAAGCTTTCTTT.

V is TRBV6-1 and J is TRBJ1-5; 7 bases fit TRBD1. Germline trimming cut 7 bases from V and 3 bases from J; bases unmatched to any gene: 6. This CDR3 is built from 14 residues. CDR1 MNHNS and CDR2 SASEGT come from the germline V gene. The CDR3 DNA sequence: TGTGCCAGCACGCAGGGGGTGTCCAATCAGCCCCAGCATTTT. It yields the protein CASTQGVSNQPQHF.

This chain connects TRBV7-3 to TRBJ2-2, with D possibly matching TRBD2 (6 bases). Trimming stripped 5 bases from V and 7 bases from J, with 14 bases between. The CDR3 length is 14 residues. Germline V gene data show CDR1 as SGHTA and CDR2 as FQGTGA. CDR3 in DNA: TGTGCCAGCAGCACGGGACTGGCGAGCGGGGAGCTGTTTTTT. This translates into CASSTGLASGELFF.

CDR3 DNA sequence: TGCAGTGCTAGAAGGCCCAAGGGTGGCACTGAAGCTTTCTTT. This encodes CSARRPKGGTEAFF. This chain links TRBV20-1 with TRBJ1-1, with unresolved D. Trimming shortened V by 2 bases and J by 4 bases, and 14 bases separated the two germline ends. The CDR3 extends over 14 amino acids. CDR1 DFQATT and CDR2 SNEGSKA come from the germline V gene (reference sequence).

Here the CDR3 DNA reads TGTGCCAGCAGTTCGGCAGCGAACACTGAAGCTTTCTTT. Its protein is CASSSAANTEAFF. The gene calls are TRBV12-3 or TRBV12-4 and TRBJ1-1, with D unclear. CDR3 size: 13 residues. Trimming left V 4 bases short and J 1 base short, with 7 bases between.

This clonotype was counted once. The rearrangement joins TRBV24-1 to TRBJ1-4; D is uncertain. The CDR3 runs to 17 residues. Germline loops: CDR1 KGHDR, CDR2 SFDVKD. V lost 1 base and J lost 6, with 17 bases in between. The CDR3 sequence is CATSDFHPAPMDEKLFF. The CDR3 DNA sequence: TGTGCCACCAGTGATTTCCATCCCGCACCTATGGATGAAAAACTGTTTTTT.

CDR3 DNA sequence: TGTGCCATCAGTGTACAAGGAGGGAACACTGAAGCTTTCTTT. Residues: CAISVQGGNTEAFF. The chain couples TRBV10-3 to TRBJ1-1; no firm D call. Trimming cost V 4 bases and J 1 base, with 10 bases left between them. Germline CDR1 ENHRY, CDR2 SYGVKD. There are 14 residues in the CDR3.

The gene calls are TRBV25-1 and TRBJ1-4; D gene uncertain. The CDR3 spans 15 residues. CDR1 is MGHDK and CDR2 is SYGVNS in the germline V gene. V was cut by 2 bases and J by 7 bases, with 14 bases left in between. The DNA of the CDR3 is TGTGCCAGCAGTGAAGTCGACACCTGGGGTGAAAAACTGTTTTTT. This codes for CASSEVDTWGEKLFF.

The CDR3 reads CASSIPSHSTRDQPQHF. Here the CDR3 DNA reads TGTGCCAGTAGTATACCCTCACATTCTACCCGAGATCAGCCCCAGCATTTT. The chain has TRBV19 and TRBJ1-5, with D uncertain. The V and J ends lost 2 bases and 5 bases respectively, with 19 bases between them. The CDR3 covers 17 residues. Germline CDR1 and CDR2: LNHDA and SQIVND (reference sequence).

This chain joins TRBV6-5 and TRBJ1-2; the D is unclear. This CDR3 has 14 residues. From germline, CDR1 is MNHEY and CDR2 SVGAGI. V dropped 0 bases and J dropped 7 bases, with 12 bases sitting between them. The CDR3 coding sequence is TGTGCCAGCAGTTACTCGACGGAGGTTGTTGGCTACACCTTC. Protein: CASSYSTEVVGYTF.

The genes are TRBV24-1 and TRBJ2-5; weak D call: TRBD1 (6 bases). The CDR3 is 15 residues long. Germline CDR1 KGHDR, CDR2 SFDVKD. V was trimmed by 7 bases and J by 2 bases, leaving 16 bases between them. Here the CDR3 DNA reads TGTGCCACCAGAAAGGGGGAAGGACAACAAGAGACCCAGTACTTC. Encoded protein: CATRKGEGQQETQYF.

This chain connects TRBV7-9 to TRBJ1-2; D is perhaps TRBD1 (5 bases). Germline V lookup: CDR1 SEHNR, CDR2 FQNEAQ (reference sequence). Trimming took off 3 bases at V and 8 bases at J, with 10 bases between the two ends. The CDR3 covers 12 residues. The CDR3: CASSFDYRGYTF. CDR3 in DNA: TGTGCCAGCAGCTTCGATTACAGGGGCTACACCTTC.

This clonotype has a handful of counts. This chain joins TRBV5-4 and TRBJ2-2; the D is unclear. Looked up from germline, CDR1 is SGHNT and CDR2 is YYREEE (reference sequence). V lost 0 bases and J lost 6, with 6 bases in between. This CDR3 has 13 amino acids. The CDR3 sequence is CASSLVGSGELFF. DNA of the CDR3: TGTGCCAGCAGCTTGGTGGGGTCCGGGGAGCTGTTTTTT.